The 23 T cell receptor beta chains below all came from one sample that was sequenced in a study of T cells in Graves' hyperthyroidism and ophthalmopathy. The CDR3 regions of TCR beta were amplified from RNA transcripts. HTBI primers were the set used in a first-round RT-PCR of the TCR CDR3. One entry per CDR3 protein results from TCRdb running MiXCR on the multiplex PCR reads. The repertoire consists of 550,000 to 600,000 distinct CDR3 sequences, with approximately 15% occurring once and the leading ten covering about 7%. Sequences were obtained from blood. All receptors come from a woman between 18 and 29 years old with Graves' ophthalmopathy.

The chain has TRBV7-3 and TRBJ1-2; TRBD1 agrees at 9 bases. Germline assignment: CDR1 SGHTA and CDR2 FQGTGA. The trim removed 5 bases at V and 2 bases at J, leaving 18 bases unmatched. The CDR3 is 19 residues long. CDR3 DNA: TGTGCCAGCAGCACGCGGACGGGACAGGGCTACATCCGAAACTATGGCTACACCTTC. Its protein is CASSTRTGQGYIRNYGYTF.

This clonotype was seen many times. This chain uses TRBV7-3 with TRBJ2-1; a weak D match, TRBD2 (5 bases). Trimming took 3 bases from V and 6 from J, leaving 12 bases between them. The CDR3 is 14 amino acids. Germline assignment: CDR1 SGHTA and CDR2 FQGTGA. The DNA for the CDR3 is TGTGCCAGCAGCTTGGGCGGGTCCGGCAATGAGCAGTTCTTC. Amino acids: CASSLGGSGNEQFF.

This clonotype was recorded many times. The genes are TRBV13 and TRBJ2-7; the D gene could be TRBD1 or TRBD2 (5 bases each). Looked up from germline, CDR1 is PRHDT and CDR2 is FYEKMQ (reference sequence). Deletions cut 4 bases from V and 4 bases from J, with 17 bases between. The CDR3 has 15 amino acids. The CDR3 DNA follows: TGTGCCAGCAGCTCCGGGACCGCTTTCGGATACGAGCAGTACTTC. It specifies CASSSGTAFGYEQYF.

This clonotype has a single count. CDR3 bases: TGTGCCAGCAGCGTAGGAGGGCAGCAGAACACTGAAGCTTTCTTT. The encoded protein is CASSVGGQQNTEAFF. The chain links TRBV9 to TRBJ1-1; no clear D gene. CDR3 size: 15 residues. V was cut by 0 bases and J by 1 base, with 10 bases left in between. In germline, CDR1 is SGDLS, CDR2 YYNGEE.

The chain is built from TRBV25-1 and TRBJ2-1, with 10 bases matching TRBD2. The CDR3 length is 14 residues. Germline V gives CDR1 MGHDK, CDR2 SYGVNS. After removal of 6 bases from V and 11 bases from J, the junction contained 10 bases not matched to a gene. CDR3 amino acids: CASRASGRKNKQFF. CDR3 coding DNA: TGTGCCAGCAGGGCTAGCGGGAGAAAGAACAAGCAGTTCTTC.

This clonotype occurred a few times. This rearrangement joins TRBV25-1 to TRBJ1-2; perhaps TRBD1 as D (5 bases). This CDR3 is built from 16 residues. V shed 5 bases and J shed 1 base, with 17 bases lying between them. Germline V gene lookup returns CDR1 MGHDK and CDR2 SYGVNS. This CDR3 reads CASSPSDSGFNYGYTF. The CDR3 nucleotides read TGTGCCAGCAGTCCCTCCGACAGCGGATTTAACTATGGCTACACCTTC.

The gene calls are TRBV24-1 and TRBJ1-1; TRBD1 aligns across 7 bases. The CDR3 extends over 15 amino acids. Germline V gene sequence: CDR1 KGHDR, CDR2 SFDVKD. Trimming at V came to 0 bases and at J to 8 bases, leaving 8 bases not matched to a gene. CDR3 DNA sequence: TGTGCCACCAGTGATTTGCAGAGGCCGACAGGGGAAGCTTTCTTT. This encodes CATSDLQRPTGEAFF.

As concerns this clonotype: Given a much more abundant clone one base away, this may be a read error. The V call is TRBV28, the J call TRBJ1-5; TRBD1 aligns across 9 bases. Germline lookup yields CDR1 MDHEN and CDR2 SYDVKM. The J segment lost 4 bases and the V segment lost 8 bases, leaving 9 bases of the junction unmatched. CDR3 length: 15 residues. The CDR3 region has the DNA TGTGCCAGCCGGGACAGGGTCCAACGGAATCAGCCCCAGCATTTT. It yields the protein CASRDRVQRNQPQHF.

This clonotype was seen many times. The chain has TRBV3-1 and TRBJ1-2; no definite D call. Per germline, CDR1 LGHDT and CDR2 YNNKEL (reference sequence). Trimming left V 0 bases short and J 8 bases short, with 13 bases between. This CDR3 has 14 residues. CDR3: CASSQDGSAWGYTF. CDR3 bases: TGTGCCAGCAGCCAAGATGGGTCGGCCTGGGGCTACACCTTC.

V and J are TRBV30 and TRBJ1-1, with 10 bases lining up with TRBD1. Germline loops: CDR1 GTSNPN, CDR2 SVGIG (reference sequence). The J segment lost 5 bases and the V segment lost 5 bases, leaving 11 bases of the junction unmatched. The CDR3 consists of 15 residues. The DNA for the CDR3 is TGTGCCTGGGTGACAGGGGGCCTCCTTCGGACTGAAGCTTTCTTT. Amino acids: CAWVTGGLLRTEAFF. The full variable domain, in which reference TRBV30 and TRBJ1-1 provide the parts outside the CDR3, is SQTIHQWPATLVQPVGSPLSLECTVEGTSNPNLYWYRQAAGRGLQLLFYSVGIGQISSEVPQNLSASRPQDRQFILSSKKLLLSDSGFYLCAWVTGGLLRTEAFFGQGTRLTVV.

In this sample, this clonotype turned up many times. One junction end disagrees with the germline gene, perhaps due to a read error. CDR3 sequence reads: CASSSPGSYEQYF. The DNA for the CDR3 is TGTGCCAGCAGTTCCCCAGGCTCCTACGAGCAGTACTTC. The chain is built from TRBV5-1 and TRBJ2-7, with D unclear. Germline V gene sequence: CDR1 SGHRS, CDR2 YFSETQ. This CDR3 has 13 amino acids.

The sample holds many counts of this clonotype. The chain links TRBV6-6 to TRBJ2-5; D is unresolved. The ends were cut back, 2 bases at V and 4 bases at J, with 11 bases in the middle. CDR3 length equals 14 residues. The germline gives CDR1 MNHNY, CDR2 SVGAGI (reference sequence). The CDR3 protein is CASSYTLGLETQYF. CDR3 coding DNA: TGTGCCAGCAGTTACACCCTAGGCTTAGAGACCCAGTACTTC.

At least ten counts were recorded for this clonotype. V usage is TRBV3-1 and J usage is TRBJ2-3; no reliable D call. V gave up 0 bases and J gave up 2 bases, with 9 bases separating them. Per the germline V gene, CDR1 is LGHDT and CDR2 is YNNKEL (reference sequence). This CDR3 has 15 amino acids. The CDR3 DNA reads as TGTGCCAGCAGCCAAGAGGATTTCGACACAGATACGCAGTATTTT. Translated: CASSQEDFDTDTQYF.

With regard to this clonotype: One end of the junction does not line up with germline, which may come from a read error. V gene TRBV9 combines with J gene TRBJ2-4, with 10 bases fitting TRBD2. This CDR3 spans 15 amino acids. Per the germline V gene, CDR1 is SGDLS and CDR2 is YYNGEE. The CDR3 sequence is CAGSPAGGPQNIQYF. CDR3 coding DNA: TGTGCCGGCAGCCCAGCGGGAGGGCCCCAAAACATTCAGTACTTC.

The rearrangement links TRBV9 to TRBJ2-1; 9 bases are a match to TRBD2. Germline CDR1 SGDLS, CDR2 YYNGEE. The J segment lost 8 bases and the V segment lost 0 bases, leaving 9 bases of the junction unmatched. CDR3 length: 16 amino acids. CDR3 loop: CASSVGSGSSRDEQFF. The CDR3 DNA sequence: TGTGCCAGCAGCGTAGGTAGCGGGAGCTCTCGCGATGAGCAGTTCTTC.

The V call is TRBV29-1, the J call TRBJ1-4; 7 bases map to TRBD1. The CDR3 runs to 14 residues. Germline values: CDR1 SQVTM, CDR2 ANQGSEA. Germline trimming cut 1 base from V and 8 bases from J; bases unmatched to any gene: 7. The CDR3 loop is CSVEGEPGGEKLFF. The CDR3, as DNA: TGCAGCGTTGAAGGGGAACCAGGGGGAGAAAAACTGTTTTTT.

This clonotype was picked up many times. The chain carries TRBV5-8 and TRBJ2-3; D is possibly TRBD1 (5 bases). CDR3 length: 14 residues. CDR1 is SGHTS, CDR2 YDEGEE, per germline. Trimming took off 0 bases at V and 5 bases at J, with 10 bases between the two ends. CDR3 sequence reads: CASSLGGGVDTQYF. In nucleotides, the CDR3 is TGTGCCAGCAGCTTGGGGGGCGGCGTAGATACGCAGTATTTT.

The chain links TRBV11-1 to TRBJ2-3, with 14 bases fitting TRBD2. This CDR3 contains 16 residues. The germline V gene encodes CDR1 SGHAT and CDR2 FQDESV (reference sequence). The trim removed 4 bases at V and 4 bases at J, leaving 4 bases unmatched. CDR3 nucleotides: TGTGCCAGCAGCTCCCTGGGACTAGCGGGGGCAGATACGCAGTATTTT. As protein: CASSSLGLAGADTQYF.

This clonotype was found many times. The genes are TRBV11-3 and TRBJ2-3, with 13 bases matching TRBD2. Germline CDR1 is SGHNT and CDR2 is YENEEA. The CDR3 sequence is 17 residues long. The V and J ends lost 5 bases and 0 bases, in that order; junction bases with no gene match: 5. CDR3 in DNA: TGTGCCAGCAGCCACGGACTAGCGGGAGTAAGCACAGATACGCAGTATTTT. Amino acid sequence: CASSHGLAGVSTDTQYF.

The rearrangement links TRBV10-3 to TRBJ1-2; 8 bases agree with TRBD1. Germline V lookup: CDR1 ENHRY, CDR2 SYGVKD. CDR3 length: 14 residues. V gave up 7 bases and J gave up 8 bases; unmatched junction bases: 12. CDR3: CAINSNQGAPGYTF. CDR3 DNA sequence: TGTGCCATCAATTCGAACCAGGGGGCGCCCGGCTACACCTTC.

Of note for this clonotype: This may arise from a read error, as a much more abundant clone is one base away. As DNA, the CDR3 is TGTGCCAGCAGCTTGGCCAGCTTTGATAACTACAATGAGCAGTCCTTC. Encoded protein: CASSLASFDNYNEQSF. The V and J genes are TRBV5-4 and TRBJ2-1; D remains ambiguous. The germline gives CDR1 SGHNT, CDR2 YYREEE (reference sequence). This CDR3 comprises 16 residues.

This clonotype has more than one count but fewer than ten. V is TRBV30 and J is TRBJ2-3; unclear D gene. The CDR3 is made up of 11 amino acids. Germline V gene sequence: CDR1 GTSNPN, CDR2 SVGIG (reference sequence). Trimming pared 5 bases from V and 5 bases from J, leaving 8 bases between. CDR3 amino acids: CAWSTGDTQYF. The CDR3 DNA reads as TGTGCCTGGTCGACCGGAGATACGCAGTATTTT.

This clonotype has a count of ten or more. The chain uses TRBV6-1 and TRBJ2-7, with D perhaps matching TRBD2 (5 bases). Germline V gene data show CDR1 as MNHNS and CDR2 as SASEGT. CDR3 length equals 15 residues. Trimming left V 6 bases short and J 2 bases short, with 17 bases between. The CDR3 protein is CASRVTGSNPYEQYF. As DNA, the CDR3 is TGTGCCAGCAGAGTTACGGGATCAAATCCCTACGAGCAGTACTTC.